Reported below is one TCR beta chain. This sample was taken from a study of blood T cell repertoires in COVID-19. Overall study context: Collection of acute and convalescent COVID-19 samples took place in the United States, Italy and Spain. Sources were T cells, B-cell-depleted T cells, or PBMCs; the material itself was cDNA or gDNA.

In the original workflow: Cell counts per sample came from amplifying reference gene primers. Produced via immunoSEQ multiplex PCR; TCRdb's table is partial and in-frame only. V and J calls and clone size are those listed in that table; D and trimming were worked out from the DNA. The table includes under 200,000 clones, more than 70% detected once. V was clipped by 2 bases and J by 4 bases, with 8 bases between them. The CDR3 loop spans 13 amino acids. Germline CDR1 is SGHTA and CDR2 is FQGTGA. This sequence was found in a man aged 18 to 29 with active or convalescent COVID-19. Sequenced material: peripheral blood. The rearrangement joins TRBV7-3 to TRBJ2-5, with D uncertain. DNA of the CDR3: TGTGCCAGCAGCTTACGAGCGAGAGAGACCCAGTACTTC. Translation: CASSLRARETQYF.